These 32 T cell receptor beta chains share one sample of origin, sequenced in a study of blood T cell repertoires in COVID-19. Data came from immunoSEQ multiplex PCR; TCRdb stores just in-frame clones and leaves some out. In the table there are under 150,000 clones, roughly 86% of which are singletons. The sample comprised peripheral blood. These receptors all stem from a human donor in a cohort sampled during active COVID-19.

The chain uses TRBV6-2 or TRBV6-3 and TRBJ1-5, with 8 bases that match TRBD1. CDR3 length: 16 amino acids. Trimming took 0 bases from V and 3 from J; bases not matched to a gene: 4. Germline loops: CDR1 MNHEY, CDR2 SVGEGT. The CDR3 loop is CASSYSGQGTNQPQHF. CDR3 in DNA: TGTGCCAGCAGTTACTCCGGACAGGGCACCAATCAGCCCCAGCATTTT.

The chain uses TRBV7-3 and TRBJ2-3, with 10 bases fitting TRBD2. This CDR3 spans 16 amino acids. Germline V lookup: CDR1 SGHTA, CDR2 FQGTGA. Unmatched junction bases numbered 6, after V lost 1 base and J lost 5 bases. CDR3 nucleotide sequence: TGTGCCAGCAGCTTAATGAGCGGGAGGGCCGGAGATACGCAGTATTTT. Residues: CASSLMSGRAGDTQYF.

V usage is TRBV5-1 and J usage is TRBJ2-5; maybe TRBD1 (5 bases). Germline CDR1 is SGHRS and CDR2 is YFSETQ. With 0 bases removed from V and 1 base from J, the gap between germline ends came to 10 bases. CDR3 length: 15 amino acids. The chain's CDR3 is CASSLGQTGQETQYF. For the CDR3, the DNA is TGCGCCAGCAGCTTGGGACAGACCGGCCAAGAGACCCAGTACTTC.

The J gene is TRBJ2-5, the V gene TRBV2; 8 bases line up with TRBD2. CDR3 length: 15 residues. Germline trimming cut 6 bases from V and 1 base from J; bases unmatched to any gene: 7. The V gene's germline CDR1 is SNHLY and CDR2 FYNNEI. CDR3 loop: CASRVSSGFQETQYF. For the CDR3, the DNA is TGTGCCAGCAGAGTGTCTAGCGGGTTCCAAGAGACCCAGTACTTC.

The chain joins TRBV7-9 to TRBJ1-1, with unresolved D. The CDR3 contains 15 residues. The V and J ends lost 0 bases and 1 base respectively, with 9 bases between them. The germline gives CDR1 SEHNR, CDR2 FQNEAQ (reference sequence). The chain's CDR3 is CASSLALGGNTEAFF. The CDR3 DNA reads TGTGCCAGCAGCTTAGCGCTCGGTGGGAACACTGAAGCTTTCTTT. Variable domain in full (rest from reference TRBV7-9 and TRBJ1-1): DTGVSQNPRHKITKRGQNVTFRCDPISEHNRLYWYRQTLGQGPEFLTYFQNEAQLEKSRLLSDRFSAERPKGSFSTLEIQRTEQGDSAMYLCASSLALGGNTEAFFGQGTRLTVV.

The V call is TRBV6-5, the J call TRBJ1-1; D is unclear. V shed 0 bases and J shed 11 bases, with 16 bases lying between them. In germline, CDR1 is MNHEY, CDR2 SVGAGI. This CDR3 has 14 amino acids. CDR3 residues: CASSYSSLPMRAFF. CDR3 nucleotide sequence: TGTGCCAGCAGTTACTCGAGTCTTCCCATGAGGGCTTTCTTT.

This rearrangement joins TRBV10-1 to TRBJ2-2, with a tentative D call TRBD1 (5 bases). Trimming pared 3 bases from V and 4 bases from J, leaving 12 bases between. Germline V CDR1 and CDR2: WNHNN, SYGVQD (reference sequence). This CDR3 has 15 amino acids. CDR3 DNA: TGCGCCAGCAGTGAAGGGGCGAGAGGCACCGGGGAGCTGTTTTTT. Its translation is CASSEGARGTGELFF.

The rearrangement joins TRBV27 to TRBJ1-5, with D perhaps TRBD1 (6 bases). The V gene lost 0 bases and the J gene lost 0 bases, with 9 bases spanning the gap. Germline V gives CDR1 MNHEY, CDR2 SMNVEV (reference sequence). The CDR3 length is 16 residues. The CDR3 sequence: CASSLSGTHSNQPQHF. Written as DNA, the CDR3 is TGTGCCAGCAGTTTATCTGGGACACATAGCAATCAGCCCCAGCATTTT.

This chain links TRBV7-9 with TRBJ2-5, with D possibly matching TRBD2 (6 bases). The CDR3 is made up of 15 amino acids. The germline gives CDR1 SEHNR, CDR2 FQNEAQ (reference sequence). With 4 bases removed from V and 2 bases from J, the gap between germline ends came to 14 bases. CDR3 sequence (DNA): TGTGCCAGCAGCTCTGCGGGGTTGCCGCAAGAGACCCAGTACTTC. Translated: CASSSAGLPQETQYF.

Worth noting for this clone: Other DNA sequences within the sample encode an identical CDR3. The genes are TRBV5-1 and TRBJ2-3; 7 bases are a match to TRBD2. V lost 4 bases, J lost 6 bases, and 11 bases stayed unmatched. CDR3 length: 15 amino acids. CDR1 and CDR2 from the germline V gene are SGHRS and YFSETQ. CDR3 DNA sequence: TGCGCCAGCAGCAGTGGGCGGGGGAGGAGCGATACGCAGTATTTT. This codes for CASSSGRGRSDTQYF.

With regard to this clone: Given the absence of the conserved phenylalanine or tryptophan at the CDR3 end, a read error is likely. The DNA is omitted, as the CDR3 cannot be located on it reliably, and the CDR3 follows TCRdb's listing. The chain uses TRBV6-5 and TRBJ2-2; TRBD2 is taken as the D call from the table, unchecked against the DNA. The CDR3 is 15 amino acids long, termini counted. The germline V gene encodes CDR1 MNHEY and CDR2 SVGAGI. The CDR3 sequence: CASRTLGGFGGQGPA.

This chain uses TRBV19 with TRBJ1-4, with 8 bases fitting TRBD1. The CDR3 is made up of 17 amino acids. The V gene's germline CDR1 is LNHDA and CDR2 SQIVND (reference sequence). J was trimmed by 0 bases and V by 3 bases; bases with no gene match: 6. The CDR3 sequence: CASSIPGQATTNEKLFF. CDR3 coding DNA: TGTGCCAGTAGTATCCCGGGACAGGCCACAACTAATGAAAAACTGTTTTTT.

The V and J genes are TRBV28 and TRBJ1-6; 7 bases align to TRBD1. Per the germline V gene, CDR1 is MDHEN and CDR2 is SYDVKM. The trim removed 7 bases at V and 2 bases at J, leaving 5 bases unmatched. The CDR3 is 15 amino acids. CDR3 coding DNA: TGTGCCAGCACCTGGGGACAGACCTATAATTCACCCCTCCACTTT. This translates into CASTWGQTYNSPLHF. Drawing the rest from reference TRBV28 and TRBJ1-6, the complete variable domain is DVKVTQSSRYLVKRTGEKVFLECVQDMDHENMFWYRQDPGLGLRLIYFSYDVKMKEKGDIPEGYSVSREKKERFSLILESASTNQTSMYLCASTWGQTYNSPLHFGNGTRLTVT.

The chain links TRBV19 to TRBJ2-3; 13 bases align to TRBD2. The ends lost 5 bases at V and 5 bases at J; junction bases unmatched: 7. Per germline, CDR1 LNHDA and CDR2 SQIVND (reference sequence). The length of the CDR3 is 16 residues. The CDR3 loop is CASSPRTSGGVDTQYF. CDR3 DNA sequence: TGTGCCAGTAGTCCCCGGACTAGCGGGGGTGTAGATACGCAGTATTTT.

CDR3 protein: CASSRTANTEAFF. The CDR3 nucleotides read TGCGCCAGCTCAAGGACAGCGAACACTGAAGCTTTCTTT. The V call is TRBV4-1, the J call TRBJ1-1, with a possible D match to TRBD1 (6 bases). Per germline, CDR1 MGHRA and CDR2 YSYEKL. The V end was cut by 8 bases, the J end by 1 base, with 11 bases between. CDR3 length: 13 amino acids.

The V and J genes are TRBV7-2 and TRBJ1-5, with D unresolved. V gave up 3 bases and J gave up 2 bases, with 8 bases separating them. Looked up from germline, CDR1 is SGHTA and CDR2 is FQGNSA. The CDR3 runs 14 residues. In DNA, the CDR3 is TGTGCCAGCAGCTTTATCGTAGGCAATCAGCCCCAGCATTTT. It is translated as CASSFIVGNQPQHF. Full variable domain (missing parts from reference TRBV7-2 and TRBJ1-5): GAGVSQSPSNKVTEKGKDVELRCDPISGHTALYWYRQSLGQGLEFLIYFQGNSAPDKSGLPSDRFSAERTGGSVSTLTIQRTQQEDSAVYLCASSFIVGNQPQHFGDGTRLSIL.

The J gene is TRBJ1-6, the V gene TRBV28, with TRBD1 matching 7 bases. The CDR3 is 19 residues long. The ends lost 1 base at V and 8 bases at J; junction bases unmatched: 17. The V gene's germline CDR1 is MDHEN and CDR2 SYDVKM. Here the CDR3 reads CASSLYLPGGAPSDSPLHF. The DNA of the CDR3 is TGTGCCAGCAGTTTATACCTCCCAGGGGGAGCGCCTTCGGATTCACCCCTCCACTTT. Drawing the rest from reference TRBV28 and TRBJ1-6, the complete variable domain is DVKVTQSSRYLVKRTGEKVFLECVQDMDHENMFWYRQDPGLGLRLIYFSYDVKMKEKGDIPEGYSVSREKKERFSLILESASTNQTSMYLCASSLYLPGGAPSDSPLHFGNGTRLTVT.

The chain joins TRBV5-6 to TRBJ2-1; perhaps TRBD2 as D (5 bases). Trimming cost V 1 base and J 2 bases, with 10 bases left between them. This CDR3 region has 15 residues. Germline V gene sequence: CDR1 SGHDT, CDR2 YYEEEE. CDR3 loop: CASSLKAEPYNEQFF. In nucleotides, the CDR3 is TGTGCCAGCAGCTTGAAAGCGGAACCCTACAATGAGCAGTTCTTC. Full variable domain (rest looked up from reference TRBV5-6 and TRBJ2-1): DAGVTQSPTHLIKTRGQQVTLRCSPKSGHDTVSWYQQALGQGPQFIFQYYEEEERQRGNFPDRFSGHQFPNYSSELNVNALLLGDSALYLCASSLKAEPYNEQFFGPGTRLTVL.

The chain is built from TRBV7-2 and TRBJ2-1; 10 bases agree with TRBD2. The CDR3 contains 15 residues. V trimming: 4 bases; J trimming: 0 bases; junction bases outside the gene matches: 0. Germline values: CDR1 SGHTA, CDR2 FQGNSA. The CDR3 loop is CASSSSGGSYNEQFF. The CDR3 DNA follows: TGTGCCAGCAGCTCTAGCGGGGGCTCCTACAATGAGCAGTTCTTC.

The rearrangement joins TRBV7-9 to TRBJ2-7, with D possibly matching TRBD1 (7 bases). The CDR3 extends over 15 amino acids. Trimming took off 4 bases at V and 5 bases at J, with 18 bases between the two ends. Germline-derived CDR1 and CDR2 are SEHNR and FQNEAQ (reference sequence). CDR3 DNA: TGTGCCAGCAGCTCAATTGGAGGGGGCGAGGACGAGCAGTACTTC. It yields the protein CASSSIGGGEDEQYF.

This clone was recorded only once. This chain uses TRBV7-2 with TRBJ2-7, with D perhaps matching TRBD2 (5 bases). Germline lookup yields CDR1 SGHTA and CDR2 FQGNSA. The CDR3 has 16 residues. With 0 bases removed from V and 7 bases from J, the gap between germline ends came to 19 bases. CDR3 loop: CASSLAEGVGFREQYF. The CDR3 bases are TGTGCCAGCAGCTTAGCCGAGGGAGTGGGTTTTCGGGAGCAGTACTTC.

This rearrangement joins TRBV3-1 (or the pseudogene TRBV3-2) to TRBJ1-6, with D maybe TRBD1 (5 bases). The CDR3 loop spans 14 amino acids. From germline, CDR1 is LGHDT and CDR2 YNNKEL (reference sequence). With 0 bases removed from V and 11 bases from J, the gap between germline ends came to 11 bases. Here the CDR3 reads CASSQDTGVTPLHF. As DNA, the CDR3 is TGTGCCAGCAGCCAAGATACGGGGGTTACACCCCTCCACTTT.

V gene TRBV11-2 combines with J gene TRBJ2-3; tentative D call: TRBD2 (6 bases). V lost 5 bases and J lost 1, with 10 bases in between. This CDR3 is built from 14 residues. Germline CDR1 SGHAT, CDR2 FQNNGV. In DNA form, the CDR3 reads TGTGCCAGCAGCCCACAGCGGGGCACAGATACGCAGTATTTT. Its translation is CASSPQRGTDTQYF.

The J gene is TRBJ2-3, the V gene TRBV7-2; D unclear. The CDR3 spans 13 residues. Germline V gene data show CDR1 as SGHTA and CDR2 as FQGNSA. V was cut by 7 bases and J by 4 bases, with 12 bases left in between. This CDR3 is CASTHFTADTQYF. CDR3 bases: TGTGCCAGCACCCACTTCACCGCAGATACGCAGTATTTT.

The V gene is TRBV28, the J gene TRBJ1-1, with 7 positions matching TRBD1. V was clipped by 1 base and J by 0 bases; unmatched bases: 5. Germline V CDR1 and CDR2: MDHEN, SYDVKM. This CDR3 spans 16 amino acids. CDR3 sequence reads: CASSLLAGGLNTEAFF. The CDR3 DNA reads TGTGCCAGCAGTTTATTGGCAGGGGGTTTGAACACTGAAGCTTTCTTT.

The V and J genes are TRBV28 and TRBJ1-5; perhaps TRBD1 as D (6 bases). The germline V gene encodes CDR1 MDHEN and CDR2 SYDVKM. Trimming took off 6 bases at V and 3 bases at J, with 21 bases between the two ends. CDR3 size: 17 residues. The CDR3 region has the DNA TGTGCCAGCAGCCTCCAGACCACAGGGAGCCTCAATCAGCCCCAGCATTTT. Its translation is CASSLQTTGSLNQPQHF. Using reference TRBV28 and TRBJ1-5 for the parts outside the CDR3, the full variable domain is DVKVTQSSRYLVKRTGEKVFLECVQDMDHENMFWYRQDPGLGLRLIYFSYDVKMKEKGDIPEGYSVSREKKERFSLILESASTNQTSMYLCASSLQTTGSLNQPQHFGDGTRLSIL.

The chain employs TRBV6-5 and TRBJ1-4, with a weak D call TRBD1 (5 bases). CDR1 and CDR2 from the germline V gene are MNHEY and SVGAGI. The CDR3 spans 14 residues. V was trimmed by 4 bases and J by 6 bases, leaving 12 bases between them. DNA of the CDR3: TGTGCCAGCAGTTCAGGGTTCAGAGATGAAAAACTGTTTTTT. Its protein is CASSSGFRDEKLFF.

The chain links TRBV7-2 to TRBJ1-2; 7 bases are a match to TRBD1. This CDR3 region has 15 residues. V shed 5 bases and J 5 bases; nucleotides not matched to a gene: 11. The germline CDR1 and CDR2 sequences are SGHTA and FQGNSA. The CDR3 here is CASSARQGSDYGYTF. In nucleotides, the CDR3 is TGTGCCAGCAGCGCGCGACAGGGATCAGATTATGGCTACACCTTC.

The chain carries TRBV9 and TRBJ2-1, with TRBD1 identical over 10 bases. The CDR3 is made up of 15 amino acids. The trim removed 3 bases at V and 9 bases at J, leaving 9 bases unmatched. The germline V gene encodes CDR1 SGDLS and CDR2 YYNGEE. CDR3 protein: CASSETGGGGGEQFF. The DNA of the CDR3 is TGTGCCAGCAGCGAGACAGGGGGCGGTGGAGGTGAGCAGTTCTTC.

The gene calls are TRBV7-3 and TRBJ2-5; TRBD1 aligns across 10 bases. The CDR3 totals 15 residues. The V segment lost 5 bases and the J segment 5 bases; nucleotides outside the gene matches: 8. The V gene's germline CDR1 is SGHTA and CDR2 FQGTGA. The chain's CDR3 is CASSATGGAGETQYF. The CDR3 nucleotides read TGTGCCAGCAGCGCGACAGGGGGCGCCGGGGAGACCCAGTACTTC. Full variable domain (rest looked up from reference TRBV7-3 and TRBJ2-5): GAGVSQTPSNKVTEKGKYVELRCDPISGHTALYWYRQSLGQGPEFLIYFQGTGAADDSGLPNDRFFAVRPEGSVSTLKIQRTERGDSAVYLCASSATGGAGETQYFGPGTRLLVL.

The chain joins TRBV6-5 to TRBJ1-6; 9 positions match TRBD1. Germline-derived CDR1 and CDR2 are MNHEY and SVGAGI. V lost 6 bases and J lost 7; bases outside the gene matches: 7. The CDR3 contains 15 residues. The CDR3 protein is CASRDRGVGNSPLHF. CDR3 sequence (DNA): TGTGCCAGCAGGGACAGGGGAGTTGGGAATTCACCCCTCCACTTT.

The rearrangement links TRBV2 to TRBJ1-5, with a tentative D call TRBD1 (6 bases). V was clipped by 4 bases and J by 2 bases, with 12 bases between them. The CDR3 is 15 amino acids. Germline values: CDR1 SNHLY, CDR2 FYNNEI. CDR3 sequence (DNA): TGTGCCAGCAGTGTACAGGGTACGGGCAATCAGCCCCAGCATTTT. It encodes CASSVQGTGNQPQHF. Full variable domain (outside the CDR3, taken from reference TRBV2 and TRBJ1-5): EPEVTQTPSHQVTQMGQEVILRCVPISNHLYFYWYRQILGQKVEFLVSFYNNEISEKSEIFDDQFSVERPDGSNFTLKIRSTKLEDSAMYFCASSVQGTGNQPQHFGDGTRLSIL.